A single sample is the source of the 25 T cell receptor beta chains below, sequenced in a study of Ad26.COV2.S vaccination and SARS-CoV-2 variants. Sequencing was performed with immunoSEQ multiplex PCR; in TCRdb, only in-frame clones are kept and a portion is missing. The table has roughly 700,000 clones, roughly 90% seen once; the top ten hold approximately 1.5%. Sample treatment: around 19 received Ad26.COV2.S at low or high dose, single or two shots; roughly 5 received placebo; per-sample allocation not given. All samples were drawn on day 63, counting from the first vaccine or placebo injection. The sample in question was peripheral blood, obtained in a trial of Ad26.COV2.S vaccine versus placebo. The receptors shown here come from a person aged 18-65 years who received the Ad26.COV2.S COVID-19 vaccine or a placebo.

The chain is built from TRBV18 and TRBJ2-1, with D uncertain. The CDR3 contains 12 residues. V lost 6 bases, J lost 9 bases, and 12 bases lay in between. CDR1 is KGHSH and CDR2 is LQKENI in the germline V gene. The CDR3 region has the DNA TGTGCCAGCTCCCCTCAGTTGGGTGAGCAGTTCTTC. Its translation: CASSPQLGEQFF.

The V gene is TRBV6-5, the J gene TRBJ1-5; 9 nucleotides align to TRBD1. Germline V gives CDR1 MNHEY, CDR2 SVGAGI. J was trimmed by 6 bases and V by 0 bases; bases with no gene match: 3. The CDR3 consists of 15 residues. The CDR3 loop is CASSYSPTGGQPQHF. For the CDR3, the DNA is TGTGCCAGCAGTTACTCACCGACAGGGGGTCAGCCCCAGCATTTT.

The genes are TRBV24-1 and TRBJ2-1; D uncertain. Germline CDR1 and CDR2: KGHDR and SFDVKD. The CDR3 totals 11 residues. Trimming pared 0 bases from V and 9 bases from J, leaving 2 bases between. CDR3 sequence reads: CATSDLTEQFF. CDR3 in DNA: TGTGCCACCAGTGATTTGACTGAGCAGTTCTTC.

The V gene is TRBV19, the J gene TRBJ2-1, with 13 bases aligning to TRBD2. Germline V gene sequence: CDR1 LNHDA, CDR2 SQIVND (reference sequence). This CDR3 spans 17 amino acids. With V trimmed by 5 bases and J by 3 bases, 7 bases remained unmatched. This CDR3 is CASSPPGLAGHYNEQFF. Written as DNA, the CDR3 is TGTGCCAGTAGTCCCCCGGGACTAGCGGGACACTACAATGAGCAGTTCTTC.

The CDR3 sequence is CAIRPGEGNEQFF. In DNA form, the CDR3 reads TGTGCCATCAGGCCGGGAGAAGGAAATGAGCAGTTCTTC. The V call is TRBV10-3, the J call TRBJ2-1; D is perhaps TRBD2 (6 bases). This CDR3 contains 13 residues. V shed 6 bases and J shed 7 bases, with 13 bases lying between them. Germline V gene lookup returns CDR1 ENHRY and CDR2 SYGVKD.

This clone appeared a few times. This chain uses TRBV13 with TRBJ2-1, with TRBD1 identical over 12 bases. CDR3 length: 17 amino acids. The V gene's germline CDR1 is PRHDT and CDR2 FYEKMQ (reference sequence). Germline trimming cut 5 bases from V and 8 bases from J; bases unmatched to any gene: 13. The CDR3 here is CASSPNFAGQGADEQFF. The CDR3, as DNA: TGTGCCAGCAGCCCCAACTTTGCGGGACAGGGGGCGGATGAGCAGTTCTTC.

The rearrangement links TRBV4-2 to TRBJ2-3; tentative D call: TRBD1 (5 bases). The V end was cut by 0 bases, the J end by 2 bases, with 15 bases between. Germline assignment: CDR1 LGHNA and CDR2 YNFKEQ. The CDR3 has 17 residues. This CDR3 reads CASSQDPGQVYTDTQYF. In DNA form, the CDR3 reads TGTGCCAGCAGCCAAGATCCAGGGCAGGTCTACACAGATACGCAGTATTTT.

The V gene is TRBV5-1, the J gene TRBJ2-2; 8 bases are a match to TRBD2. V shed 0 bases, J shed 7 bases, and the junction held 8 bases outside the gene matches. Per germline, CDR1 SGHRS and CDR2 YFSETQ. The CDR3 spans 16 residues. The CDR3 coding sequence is TGCGCCAGCAGCTTGGGAAATAGCGGGAACGACGGGGAGCTGTTTTTT. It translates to CASSLGNSGNDGELFF.

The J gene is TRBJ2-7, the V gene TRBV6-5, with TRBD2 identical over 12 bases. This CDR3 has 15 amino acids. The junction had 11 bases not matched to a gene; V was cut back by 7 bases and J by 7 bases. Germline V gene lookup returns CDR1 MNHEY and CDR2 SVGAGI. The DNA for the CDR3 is TGTGCCAGCACCCTGATGACTAGCGGGAGACAGGAGCAGTACTTC. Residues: CASTLMTSGRQEQYF.

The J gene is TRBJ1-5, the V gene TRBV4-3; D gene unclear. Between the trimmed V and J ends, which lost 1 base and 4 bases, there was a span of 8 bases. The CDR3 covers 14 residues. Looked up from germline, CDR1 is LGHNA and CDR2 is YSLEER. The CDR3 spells CASSQVILNQPQHF. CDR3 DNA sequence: TGCGCCAGCAGCCAAGTAATCCTGAATCAGCCCCAGCATTTT.

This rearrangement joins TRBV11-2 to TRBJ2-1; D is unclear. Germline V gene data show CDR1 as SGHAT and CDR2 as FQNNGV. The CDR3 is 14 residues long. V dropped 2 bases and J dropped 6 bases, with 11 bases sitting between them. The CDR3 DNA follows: TGTGCCAGCAGCTTAAACGGACCGACCAATGAGCAGTTCTTC. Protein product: CASSLNGPTNEQFF.

CDR3 sequence (DNA): TGTGCCAGTAGTATTACTAGCGGGGGGGCAGTCGGGGAGCTGTTTTTT. Protein product: CASSITSGGAVGELFF. V gene TRBV19 combines with J gene TRBJ2-2, with 13 bases that match TRBD2. The CDR3 runs 16 residues. Per germline, CDR1 LNHDA and CDR2 SQIVND (reference sequence). Germline trimming cut 3 bases from V and 7 bases from J; bases unmatched to any gene: 5.

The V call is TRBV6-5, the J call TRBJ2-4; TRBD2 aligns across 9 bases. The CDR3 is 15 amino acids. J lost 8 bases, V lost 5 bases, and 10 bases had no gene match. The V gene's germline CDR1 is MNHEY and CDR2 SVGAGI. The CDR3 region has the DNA TGTGCCAGCAGTACAGAAGCGGGGGGCTCGTACATTCAGTACTTC. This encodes CASSTEAGGSYIQYF.

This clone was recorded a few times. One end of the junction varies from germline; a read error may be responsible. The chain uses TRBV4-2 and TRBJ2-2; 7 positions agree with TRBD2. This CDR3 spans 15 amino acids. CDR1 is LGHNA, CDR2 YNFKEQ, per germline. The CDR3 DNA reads TGTGCCAGCACCCAAGGACTAGCGAACACCGGGGAGCTGTTTTTT. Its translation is CASTQGLANTGELFF.

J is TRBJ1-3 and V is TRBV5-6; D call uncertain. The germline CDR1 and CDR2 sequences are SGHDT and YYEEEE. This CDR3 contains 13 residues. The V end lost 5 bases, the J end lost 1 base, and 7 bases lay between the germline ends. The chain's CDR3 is CASRGSSGNTIYF. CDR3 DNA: TGTGCCAGCAGAGGCAGTTCTGGAAACACCATATATTTT. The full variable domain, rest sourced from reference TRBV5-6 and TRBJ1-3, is DAGVTQSPTHLIKTRGQQVTLRCSPKSGHDTVSWYQQALGQGPQFIFQYYEEEERQRGNFPDRFSGHQFPNYSSELNVNALLLGDSALYLCASRGSSGNTIYFGEGSWLTVV.

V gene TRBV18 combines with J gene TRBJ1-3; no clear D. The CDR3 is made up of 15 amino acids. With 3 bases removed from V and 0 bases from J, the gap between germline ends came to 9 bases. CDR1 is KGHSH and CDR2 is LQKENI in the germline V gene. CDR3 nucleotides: TGTGCCAGCTCACCTGTGGGCCGCTCTGGAAACACCATATATTTT. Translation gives CASSPVGRSGNTIYF.

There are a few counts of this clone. The CDR3 is CASFRTGELTGELFF. The CDR3 DNA follows: TGTGCCAGTTTTAGGACAGGGGAATTGACCGGGGAGCTGTTTTTT. V and J are TRBV19 and TRBJ2-2, with TRBD1 identical over 9 bases. With V trimmed by 8 bases and J by 5 bases, 9 bases remained unmatched. The V gene's germline CDR1 is LNHDA and CDR2 SQIVND (reference sequence). This CDR3 has 15 residues.

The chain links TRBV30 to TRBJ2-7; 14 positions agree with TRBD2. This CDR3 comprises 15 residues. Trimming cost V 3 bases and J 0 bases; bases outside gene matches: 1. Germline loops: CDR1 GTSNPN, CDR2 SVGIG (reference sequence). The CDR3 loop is CAWRGTSGSSYEQYF. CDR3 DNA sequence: TGTGCCTGGAGAGGGACTAGCGGGAGCTCCTACGAGCAGTACTTC. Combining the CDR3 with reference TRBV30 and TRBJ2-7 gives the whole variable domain SQTIHQWPATLVQPVGSPLSLECTVEGTSNPNLYWYRQAAGRGLQLLFYSVGIGQISSEVPQNLSASRPQDRQFILSSKKLLLSDSGFYLCAWRGTSGSSYEQYFGPGTRLTVT.

CDR3 amino acids: CASSLQSRGLNTEAFF. Written as DNA, the CDR3 is TGTGCCAGTAGTCTACAGTCGAGAGGGTTGAACACTGAAGCTTTCTTT. This chain joins TRBV19 and TRBJ1-1; no reliable D call. CDR1 is LNHDA, CDR2 SQIVND, per germline (reference sequence). This CDR3 has 16 residues. V gave up 5 bases and J gave up 0 bases, with 16 bases separating them.

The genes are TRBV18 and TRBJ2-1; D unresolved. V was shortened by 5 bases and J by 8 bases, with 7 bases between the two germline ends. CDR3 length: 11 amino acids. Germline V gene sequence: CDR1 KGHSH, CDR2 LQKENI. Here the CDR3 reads CASSTGDEQFF. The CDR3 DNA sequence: TGTGCCAGCTCAACCGGAGATGAGCAGTTCTTC.

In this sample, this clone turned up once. CDR3 DNA sequence: TGTGCCCGGGGACTAGCGGGAGTTGGCACCGGGGAGCTGTTTTTT. This gives the protein CARGLAGVGTGELFF. The rearrangement links TRBV30 to TRBJ2-2; 14 bases fit TRBD2. The CDR3 is made up of 15 amino acids. V dropped 8 bases and J dropped 4; count of bases not matched to a gene: 6. CDR1 and CDR2 from the germline V gene are GTSNPN and SVGIG (reference sequence).

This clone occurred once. The CDR3: CASSERAYGYTF. The CDR3 coding sequence is TGCGCCAGCAGTGAGCGCGCTTATGGCTACACCTTC. V gene TRBV10-1 combines with J gene TRBJ1-2; no reliable D call. The germline CDR1 and CDR2 sequences are WNHNN and SYGVQD (reference sequence). There are 12 residues in the CDR3. V was clipped by 2 bases and J by 5 bases, with 6 bases between them.

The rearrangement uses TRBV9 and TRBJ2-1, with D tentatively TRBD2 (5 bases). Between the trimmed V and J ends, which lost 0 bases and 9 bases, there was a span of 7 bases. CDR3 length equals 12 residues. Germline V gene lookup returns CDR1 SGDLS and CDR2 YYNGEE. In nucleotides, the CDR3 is TGTGCCAGCAGCGTAGTCGAGGGTGAGCAGTTCTTC. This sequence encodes CASSVVEGEQFF.

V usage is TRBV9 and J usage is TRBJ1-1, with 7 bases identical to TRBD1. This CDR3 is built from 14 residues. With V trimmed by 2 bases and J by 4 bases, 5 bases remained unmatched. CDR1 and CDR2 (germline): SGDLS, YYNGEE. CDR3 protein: CASSVAGGPTEAFF. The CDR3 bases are TGTGCCAGCAGCGTGGCAGGGGGTCCCACTGAAGCTTTCTTT.

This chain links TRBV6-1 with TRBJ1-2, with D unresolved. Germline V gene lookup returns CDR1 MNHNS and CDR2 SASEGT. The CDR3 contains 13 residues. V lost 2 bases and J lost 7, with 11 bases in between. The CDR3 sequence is CASSEKRGTGYTF. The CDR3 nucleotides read TGTGCCAGCAGTGAAAAGAGAGGCACTGGCTACACCTTC.